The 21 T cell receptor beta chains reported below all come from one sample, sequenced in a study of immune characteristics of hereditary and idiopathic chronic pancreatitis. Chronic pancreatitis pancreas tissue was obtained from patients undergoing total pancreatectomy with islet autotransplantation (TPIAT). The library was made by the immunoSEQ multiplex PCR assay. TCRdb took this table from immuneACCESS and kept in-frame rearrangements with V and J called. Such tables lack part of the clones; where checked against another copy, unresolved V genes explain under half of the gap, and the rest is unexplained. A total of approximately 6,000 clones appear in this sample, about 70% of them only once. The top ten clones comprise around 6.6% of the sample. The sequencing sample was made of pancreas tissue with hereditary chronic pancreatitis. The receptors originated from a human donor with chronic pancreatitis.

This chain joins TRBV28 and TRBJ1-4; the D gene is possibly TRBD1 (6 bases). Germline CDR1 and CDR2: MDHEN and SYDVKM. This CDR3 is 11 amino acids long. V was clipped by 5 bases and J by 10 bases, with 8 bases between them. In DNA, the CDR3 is TGTGCCAGCAGTCTAGGGGGAAAACTGTTTTTT. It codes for CASSLGGKLFF.

The CDR3 coding sequence is TGTGCCAGCAGCCCCGAGACGGGGGGCGCCTTCACTGAAGCTTTCTTT. Amino acid sequence: CASSPETGGAFTEAFF. The rearrangement uses TRBV5-4 and TRBJ1-1; TRBD1 is a possible D gene (6 bases). The germline V gene encodes CDR1 SGHNT and CDR2 YYREEE (reference sequence). The CDR3 loop spans 16 amino acids. V lost 4 bases to trimming and J lost 4 bases, with 20 bases between them.

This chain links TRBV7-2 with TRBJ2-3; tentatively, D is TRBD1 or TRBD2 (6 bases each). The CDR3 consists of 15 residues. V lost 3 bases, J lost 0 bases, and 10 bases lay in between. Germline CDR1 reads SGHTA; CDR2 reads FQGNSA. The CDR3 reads CASSFEGGSTDTQYF. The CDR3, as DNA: TGTGCCAGCAGCTTCGAAGGGGGGAGCACAGATACGCAGTATTTT.

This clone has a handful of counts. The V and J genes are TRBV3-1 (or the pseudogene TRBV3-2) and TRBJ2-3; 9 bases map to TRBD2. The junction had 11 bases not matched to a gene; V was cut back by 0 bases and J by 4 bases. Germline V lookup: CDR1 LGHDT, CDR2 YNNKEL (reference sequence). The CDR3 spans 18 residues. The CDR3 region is CASSQDVAGAAGADTQYF. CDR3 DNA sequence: TGTGCCAGCAGCCAAGACGTAGCGGGGGCTGCGGGGGCAGATACGCAGTATTTT.

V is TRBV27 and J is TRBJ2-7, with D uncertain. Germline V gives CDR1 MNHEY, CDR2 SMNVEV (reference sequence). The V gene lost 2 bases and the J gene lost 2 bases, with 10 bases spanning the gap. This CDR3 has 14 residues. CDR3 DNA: TGTGCCAGCAGTTTAGCCAGGAAAGCCTACGAGCAGTACTTC. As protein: CASSLARKAYEQYF.

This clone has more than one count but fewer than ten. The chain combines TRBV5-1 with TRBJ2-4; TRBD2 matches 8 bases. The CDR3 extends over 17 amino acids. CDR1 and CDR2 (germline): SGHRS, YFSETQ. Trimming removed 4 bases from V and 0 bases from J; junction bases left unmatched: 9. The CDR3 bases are TGCGCCAGCAGCACGTATAGCGGGAACTTAGCCAAAAACATTCAGTACTTC. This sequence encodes CASSTYSGNLAKNIQYF.

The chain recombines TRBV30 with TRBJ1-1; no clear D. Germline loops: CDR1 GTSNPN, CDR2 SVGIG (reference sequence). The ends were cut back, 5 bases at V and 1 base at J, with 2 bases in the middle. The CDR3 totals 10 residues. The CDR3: CAWANTEAFF. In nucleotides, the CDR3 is TGTGCCTGGGCGAACACTGAAGCTTTCTTT.

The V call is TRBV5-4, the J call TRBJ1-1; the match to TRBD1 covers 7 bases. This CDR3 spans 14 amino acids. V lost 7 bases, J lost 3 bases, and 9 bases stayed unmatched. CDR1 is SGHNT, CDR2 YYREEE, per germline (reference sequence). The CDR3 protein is CASQKETGHTEAFF. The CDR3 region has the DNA TGTGCCAGCCAGAAAGAGACAGGGCACACTGAAGCTTTCTTT.

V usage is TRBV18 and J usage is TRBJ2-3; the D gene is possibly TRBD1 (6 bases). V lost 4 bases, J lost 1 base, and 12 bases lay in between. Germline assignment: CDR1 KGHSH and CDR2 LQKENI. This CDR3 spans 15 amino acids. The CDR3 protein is CASSQQGGGTDTQYF. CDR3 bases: TGTGCCAGCTCACAACAGGGCGGTGGCACAGATACGCAGTATTTT.

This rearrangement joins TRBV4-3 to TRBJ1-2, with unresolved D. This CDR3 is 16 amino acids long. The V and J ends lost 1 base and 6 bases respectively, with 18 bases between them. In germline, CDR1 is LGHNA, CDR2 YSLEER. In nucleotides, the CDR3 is TGCGCCAGCAGCCAAGGACGGCACGACACAAAGGATGGCTACACCTTC. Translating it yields CASSQGRHDTKDGYTF.

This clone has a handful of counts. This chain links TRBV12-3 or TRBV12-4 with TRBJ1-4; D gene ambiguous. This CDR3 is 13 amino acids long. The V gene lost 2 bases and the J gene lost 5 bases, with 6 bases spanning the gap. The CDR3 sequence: CASSLFRNEKLFF. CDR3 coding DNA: TGTGCCAGCAGTTTATTCAGGAATGAAAAACTGTTTTTT.

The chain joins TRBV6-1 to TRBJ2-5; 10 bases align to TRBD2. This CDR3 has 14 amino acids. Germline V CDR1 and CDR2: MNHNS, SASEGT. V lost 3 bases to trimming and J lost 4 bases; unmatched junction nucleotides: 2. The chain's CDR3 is CASSDGTSVETQYF. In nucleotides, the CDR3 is TGTGCCAGCAGTGATGGGACTAGCGTAGAGACCCAGTACTTC.

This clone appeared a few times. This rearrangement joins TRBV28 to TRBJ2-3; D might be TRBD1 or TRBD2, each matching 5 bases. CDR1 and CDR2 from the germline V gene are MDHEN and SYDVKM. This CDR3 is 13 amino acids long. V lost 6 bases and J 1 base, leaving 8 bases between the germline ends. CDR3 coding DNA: TGTGCCAGCAGCAGGGACGGCACAGATACGCAGTATTTT. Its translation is CASSRDGTDTQYF. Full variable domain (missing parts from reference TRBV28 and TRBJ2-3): DVKVTQSSRYLVKRTGEKVFLECVQDMDHENMFWYRQDPGLGLRLIYFSYDVKMKEKGDIPEGYSVSREKKERFSLILESASTNQTSMYLCASSRDGTDTQYFGPGTRLTVL.

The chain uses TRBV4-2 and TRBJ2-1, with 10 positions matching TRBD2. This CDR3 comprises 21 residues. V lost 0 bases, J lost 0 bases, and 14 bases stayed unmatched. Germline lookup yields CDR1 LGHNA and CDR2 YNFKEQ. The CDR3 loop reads CASSQELASGGLLSSYNEQFF. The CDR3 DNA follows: TGTGCCAGCAGCCAAGAATTAGCTAGCGGGGGCCTCCTGAGCTCCTACAATGAGCAGTTCTTC.

The CDR3: CASSLPGRNIQYF. The CDR3 nucleotides are TGTGCCAGCAGCTTACCAGGTAGAAACATTCAGTACTTC. The V gene is TRBV7-2, the J gene TRBJ2-4; D ambiguous. Looked up from germline, CDR1 is SGHTA and CDR2 is FQGNSA. This CDR3 has 13 residues. The V gene lost 2 bases and the J gene lost 6 bases, with 8 bases spanning the gap.

CDR3 loop: CASKDISSYNSPLHF. The CDR3 DNA reads as TGTGCCAGTAAGGACATCAGCTCCTATAATTCACCCCTCCACTTT. The J gene is TRBJ1-6, the V gene TRBV19; maybe TRBD1 (5 bases). The ends were cut back, 7 bases at V and 0 bases at J, with 10 bases in the middle. This CDR3 comprises 15 residues. Germline CDR1 LNHDA, CDR2 SQIVND (reference sequence).

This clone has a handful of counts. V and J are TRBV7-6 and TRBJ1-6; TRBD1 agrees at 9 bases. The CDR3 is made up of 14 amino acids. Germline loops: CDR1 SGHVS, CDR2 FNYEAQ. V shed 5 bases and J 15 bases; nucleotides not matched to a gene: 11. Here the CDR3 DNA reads TGTGCCAGCAGCCCAATAGGACAGGGGCCAGGCCTCCACTTT. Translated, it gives CASSPIGQGPGLHF. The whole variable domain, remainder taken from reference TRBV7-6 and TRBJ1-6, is GAGVSQSPRYKVTKRGQDVALRCDPISGHVSLYWYRQALGQGPEFLTYFNYEAQQDKSGLPNDRFSAERPEGSISTLTIQRTEQRDSAMYRCASSPIGQGPGLHFGNGTRLTVT.

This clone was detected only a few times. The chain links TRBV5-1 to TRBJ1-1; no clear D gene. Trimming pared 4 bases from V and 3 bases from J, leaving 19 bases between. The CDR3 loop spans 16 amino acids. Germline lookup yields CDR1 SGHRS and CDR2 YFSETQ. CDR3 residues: CASSPFTTGRDTEAFF. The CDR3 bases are TGCGCCAGCAGCCCATTCACTACCGGGAGGGACACTGAAGCTTTCTTT.

CDR3 region: CASSQHKGAVEAFF. DNA for the CDR3: TGCGCCAGCAGTCAACACAAGGGAGCGGTTGAAGCTTTCTTT. The rearrangement links TRBV10-1 to TRBJ1-1; D is undetermined. The germline V and J ends were trimmed by 5 bases and 7 bases, with 17 bases remaining between them. The CDR3 contains 14 residues. Looked up from germline, CDR1 is WNHNN and CDR2 is SYGVQD (reference sequence).

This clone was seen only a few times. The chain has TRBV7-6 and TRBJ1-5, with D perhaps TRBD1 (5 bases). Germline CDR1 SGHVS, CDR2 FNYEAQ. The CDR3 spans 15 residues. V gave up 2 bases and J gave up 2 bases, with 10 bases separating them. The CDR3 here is CASSLQGTGNQPQHF. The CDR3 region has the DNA TGTGCCAGCAGCTTACAGGGTACGGGCAATCAGCCCCAGCATTTT.

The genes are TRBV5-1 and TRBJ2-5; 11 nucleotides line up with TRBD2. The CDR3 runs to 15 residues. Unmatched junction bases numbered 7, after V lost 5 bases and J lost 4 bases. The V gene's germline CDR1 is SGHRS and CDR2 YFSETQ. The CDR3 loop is CASRLAGGSGETQYF. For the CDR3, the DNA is TGCGCCAGCAGGTTAGCGGGGGGGTCAGGAGAGACCCAGTACTTC.